The 18 T cell receptor beta chains below all came from one sample that was sequenced in a study of tumor-infiltrating lymphocytes in primary liver carcinoma. Starting material of roughly 550 ng total RNA yielded TCR beta cDNA via a constant-region primer. Three-round nested multiplex PCR performed with slightly modified ARM-PCR produced the TCR beta libraries. It was with TRBV1-TRBV30 forward primers and a C-beta reverse primer that the first two PCR rounds were run, at about 10 cycles each. A single record per CDR3 protein comes from TCRdb applying MiXCR to the multiplex PCR reads. The table has about 92,000 distinct CDR3 sequences, about 70% seen once. The approximately 17-32 mg bulk tissue piece was not sorted before simultaneous RNA and DNA extraction. Input material: tumor-adjacent normal liver tissue. The receptors come from a man aged 40-49 years with primary liver carcinoma and hepatitis B virus infection.

In regard to this clonotype: This could be a read error, since a much larger clone is one nucleotide away. J is TRBJ2-7 and V is TRBV6-5; D remains unclear. The CDR3 totals 15 residues. In germline, CDR1 is MNHEY, CDR2 SVGAGI. In DNA, the CDR3 is TGTGCCAGCAGTTACATGCCAGAGAGCTCCTACGTGCAGTACTTC. This sequence encodes CASSYMPESSYVQYF.

Note on this clonotype: The conserved phenylalanine or tryptophan normally closing the CDR3 is absent here, so this likely arose from a read error. The rearrangement uses TRBV6-6 and TRBJ1-3; D gene uncertain. V lost 7 bases, J lost 1 base, and 5 bases lay in between. Germline values: CDR1 MNHNY, CDR2 SVGAGI (reference sequence). The CDR3 consists of 12 residues. The CDR3 loop reads CASTSSGNTIYY. CDR3 nucleotide sequence: TGTGCCAGCACCTCATCTGGAAACACCATATATTAT.

The J gene is TRBJ1-3, the V gene TRBV7-6; tentatively, D is TRBD1 (6 bases). CDR3 length: 16 amino acids. The V gene lost 4 bases and the J gene lost 0 bases, with 13 bases spanning the gap. Looked up from germline, CDR1 is SGHVS and CDR2 is FNYEAQ. The CDR3 region is CASSSGTLSSGNTIYF. The CDR3 DNA reads as TGTGCCAGCAGCTCAGGGACATTGAGCTCTGGAAACACCATATATTTT.

In its sample, this clonotype was seen many times. The gene calls are TRBV7-3 and TRBJ2-1; TRBD2 matches at 10 bases. Trimming took 1 base from V and 0 from J; bases not matched to a gene: 9. The CDR3 extends over 19 amino acids. Germline CDR1 and CDR2: SGHTA and FQGTGA. The CDR3 region has the DNA TGTGCCAGCAGCTTAAGGGGTGGACTAGCGGCGTACTCCTACAATGAGCAGTTCTTC. This gives the protein CASSLRGGLAAYSYNEQFF.

Turning to this clonotype: One end of the junction fails to match germline, which may point to a read error. J is TRBJ2-1 and V is TRBV10-1, with 7 bases aligning to TRBD2. The germline V gene has CDR1 WNHNN and CDR2 SYGVQD (reference sequence). The CDR3 consists of 15 residues. The CDR3 here is CVSSESGGSYNEQFF. The CDR3 DNA follows: TGCGTCAGCAGTGAGTCGGGGGGCTCCTACAATGAGCAGTTCTTC.

On this clonotype: A junction end diverges from the germline sequence, so it may reflect a read error. DNA for the CDR3: TGCGCCAGCAGCTTAATTATAGAACGGTACTACAATGAGCAGTTCTTC. Encoded protein: CASSLIIERYYNEQFF. The chain carries TRBV11-2 and TRBJ2-1; unclear D gene. CDR1 and CDR2 (germline): SGHAT, FQNNGV. The CDR3 contains 16 residues.

Points on this clonotype: This sequence may be a read error, since a much larger clone differs from it by one base. This chain uses TRBV28 with TRBJ2-3, with D unclear. The CDR3 contains 16 residues. Germline V lookup: CDR1 MDHEN, CDR2 SYDVKM. This CDR3 reads CASSLSAGSITNTQYF. CDR3 nucleotide sequence: TGTGCCAGCAGTTTATCGGCAGGCTCGATCACAAATACGCAGTATTTT.

In regard to this clonotype: One junction end does not reproduce the germline sequence, and a read error may be involved. The chain has TRBV4-1 and TRBJ2-7; D is perhaps TRBD2 (5 bases). The CDR3 contains 14 residues. Germline V CDR1 and CDR2: MGHRA, YSYEKL. CDR3 sequence reads: CASSQDQLVEEQYF. The CDR3 DNA follows: TGCGCCAGCAGCCAAGATCAACTAGTGGAAGAGCAATACTTC.

On this clonotype itself: A much more abundant neighbour one base away suggests this may be a read error. This chain connects TRBV6-6 to TRBJ1-2; TRBD1 is a possible D gene (6 bases). The length of the CDR3 is 14 residues. Germline V CDR1 and CDR2: MNHNY, SVGAGI (reference sequence). V was trimmed by 8 bases and J by 4 bases, leaving 17 bases between them. CDR3 bases: TGTGCCAGCGGTACCGGAGACAGGATCTATGGCTACACCTTC. Protein: CASGTGDRIYGYTF.

The chain is built from TRBV6-6 and TRBJ2-5; TRBD1 matches 7 bases. CDR1 and CDR2 (germline): MNHNY, SVGAGI (reference sequence). This CDR3 contains 13 residues. V was clipped by 8 bases and J by 7 bases; unmatched bases: 10. CDR3 sequence reads: CASLRTGEVTQYF. For the CDR3, the DNA is TGTGCCAGCCTGCGAACAGGGGAAGTGACCCAGTACTTC.

This clonotype occurred many times. The CDR3 DNA reads as TGTGCCACAGGGGGCGTTGAGCAGTTCTTC. Encoded protein: CATGGVEQFF. The gene calls are TRBV24-1 and TRBJ2-1, with 7 bases identical to TRBD1. The CDR3 totals 10 residues. Germline V gene data show CDR1 as KGHDR and CDR2 as SFDVKD. Trimming at V came to 10 bases and at J to 9 bases, leaving 2 bases not matched to a gene.

In its sample, this clonotype was seen many times. This rearrangement joins TRBV10-1 to TRBJ2-5, with D unresolved. Trimming took 2 bases from V and 1 from J, leaving 5 bases between them. Germline-derived CDR1 and CDR2 are WNHNN and SYGVQD (reference sequence). This CDR3 spans 13 amino acids. The CDR3 reads CASSEEGQETQYF. The CDR3 region has the DNA TGCGCCAGCAGTGAGGAAGGCCAAGAGACCCAGTACTTC.

Remarks on this clonotype: Germline is not matched at one junction end, which may reflect a read error. J is TRBJ2-3 and V is TRBV11-2, with 8 bases aligning to TRBD2. Germline lookup yields CDR1 SGHAT and CDR2 FQNNGV. The CDR3 consists of 15 residues. CDR3 nucleotide sequence: TGTGCCAGAAGGAGACTAGCGACCCGCACAGATACGCAGTATTTC. This gives the protein CARRRLATRTDTQYF. The entire variable domain, with the rest obtained from reference TRBV11-2 and TRBJ2-3, is as follows: EAGVAQSPRYKIIEKRQSVAFWCNPISGHATLYWYQQILGQGPKLLIQFQNNGVVDDSQLPKDRFSAERLKGVDSTLKIQPAKLEDSAVYLCARRRLATRTDTQYFGPGTRLTVL.

The rearrangement links TRBV4-1 to TRBJ2-1; possible D gene TRBD1, 6 bases. This CDR3 region has 15 residues. Per germline, CDR1 MGHRA and CDR2 YSYEKL. The germline V and J ends were trimmed by 5 bases and 10 bases, with 21 bases remaining between them. This chain's CDR3 is CASSYLWGHTGEQFF. The CDR3 DNA reads TGCGCCAGCAGCTACCTTTGGGGGCACACAGGCGAGCAGTTCTTC.

Points on this clonotype: A single base separates this from a much larger clone, so it may be a read error. The genes are TRBV10-3 and TRBJ2-3; 9 positions match TRBD1. The CDR3 has 19 residues. Germline V gene sequence: CDR1 ENHRY, CDR2 SYGVKD. With V trimmed by 4 bases and J by 0 bases, 14 bases remained unmatched. CDR3 nucleotide sequence: TGTGCCATCAGTGGCTTACCGGTACAGGGGGCAACTAGCACAGATACGCAGTATTTT. This codes for CAISGLPVQGATSTDTQYF.

Remarks on this clonotype: This may stem from a read error, because a much larger clone lies one nucleotide away. This rearrangement joins TRBV10-3 to TRBJ2-3; D ambiguous. The J call is in doubt because the DNA end fits TRBJ1-5 better. CDR1 is ENHRY and CDR2 is SYGVKD in the germline V gene. The CDR3 consists of 14 residues. CDR3 coding DNA: TGTGCCATCAGTGATGAATATCGGGCAGATACGCAGCATTTT. Its protein is CAISDEYRADTQHF.

The rearrangement links TRBV28 to TRBJ2-2, with D possibly being TRBD2 (5 bases). This CDR3 spans 17 amino acids. From germline, CDR1 is MDHEN and CDR2 SYDVKM. Trimming removed 7 bases from V and 5 bases from J, with 23 bases in between. The CDR3 spells CASTVYGAGLGTGELFF. CDR3 in DNA: TGTGCCAGCACCGTGTATGGCGCGGGTCTTGGGACCGGGGAGCTGTTTTTT.

This chain links TRBV11-3 with TRBJ2-1; D is undetermined. CDR1 and CDR2 from the germline V gene are SGHNT and YENEEA. V gave up 1 base and J gave up 8 bases, with 12 bases separating them. The CDR3 sequence is 14 residues long. The CDR3 reads CASSLGSSYDEQFF. CDR3 nucleotides: TGTGCCAGCAGCTTAGGGAGCTCTTACGATGAGCAGTTCTTC. The variable domain in full, completed from reference TRBV11-3 and TRBJ2-1, reads EAGVVQSPRYKIIEKKQPVAFWCNPISGHNTLYWYLQNLGQGPELLIRYENEEAVDDSQLPKDRFSAERLKGVDSTLKIQPAELGDSAVYLCASSLGSSYDEQFFGPGTRLTVL.